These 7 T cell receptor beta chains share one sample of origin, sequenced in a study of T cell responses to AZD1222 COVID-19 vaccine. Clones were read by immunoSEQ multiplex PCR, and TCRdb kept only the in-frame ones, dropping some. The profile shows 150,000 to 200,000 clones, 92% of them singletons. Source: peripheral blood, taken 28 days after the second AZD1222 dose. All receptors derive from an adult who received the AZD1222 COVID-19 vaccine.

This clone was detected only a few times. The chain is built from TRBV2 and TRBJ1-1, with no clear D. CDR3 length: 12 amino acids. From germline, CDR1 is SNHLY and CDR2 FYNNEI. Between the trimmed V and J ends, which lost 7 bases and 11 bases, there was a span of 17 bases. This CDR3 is CASIPVGVWAFF. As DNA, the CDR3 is TGTGCCAGCATCCCCGTCGGGGTCTGGGCTTTCTTT.

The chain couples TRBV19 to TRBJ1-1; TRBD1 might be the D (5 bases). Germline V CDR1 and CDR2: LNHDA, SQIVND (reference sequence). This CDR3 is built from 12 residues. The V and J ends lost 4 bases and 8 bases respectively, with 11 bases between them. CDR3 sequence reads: CASSNGADEAFF. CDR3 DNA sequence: TGTGCCAGTAGTAATGGGGCAGACGAAGCTTTCTTT.

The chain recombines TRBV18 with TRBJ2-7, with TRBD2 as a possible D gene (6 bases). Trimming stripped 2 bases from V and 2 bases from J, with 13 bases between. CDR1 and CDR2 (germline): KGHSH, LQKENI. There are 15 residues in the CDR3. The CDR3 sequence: CASSPTGGVAYEQYF. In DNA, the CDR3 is TGTGCCAGCTCACCAACCGGCGGGGTTGCCTACGAGCAGTACTTC.

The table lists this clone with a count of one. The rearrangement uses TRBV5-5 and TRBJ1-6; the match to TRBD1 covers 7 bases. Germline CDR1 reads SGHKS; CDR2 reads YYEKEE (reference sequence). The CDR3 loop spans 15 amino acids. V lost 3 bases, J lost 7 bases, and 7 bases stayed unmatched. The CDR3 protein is CASSWTDRANSPLHF. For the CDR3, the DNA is TGTGCCAGCAGCTGGACCGACAGGGCCAATTCACCCCTCCACTTT.

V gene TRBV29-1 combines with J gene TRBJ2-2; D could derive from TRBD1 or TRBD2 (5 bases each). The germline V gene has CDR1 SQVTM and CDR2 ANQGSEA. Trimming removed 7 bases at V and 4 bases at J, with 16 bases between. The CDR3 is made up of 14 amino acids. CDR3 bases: TGCAGCGCCGATCGGGGCGCAGGCACCGGGGAGCTGTTTTTT. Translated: CSADRGAGTGELFF.

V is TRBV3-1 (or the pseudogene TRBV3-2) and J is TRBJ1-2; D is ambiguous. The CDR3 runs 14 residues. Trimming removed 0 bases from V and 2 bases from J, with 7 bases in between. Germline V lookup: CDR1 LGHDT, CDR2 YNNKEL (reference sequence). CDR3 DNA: TGTGCCAGCAGCCAAGACGAGGGCAACTATGGCTACACCTTC. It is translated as CASSQDEGNYGYTF.

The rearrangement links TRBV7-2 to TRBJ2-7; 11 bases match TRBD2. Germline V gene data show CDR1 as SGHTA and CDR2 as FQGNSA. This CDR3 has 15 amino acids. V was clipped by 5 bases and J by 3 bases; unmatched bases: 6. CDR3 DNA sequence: TGTGCCAGCAGCCTGCTAGCGGGGGGCCTCTACGAGCAGTACTTC. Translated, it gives CASSLLAGGLYEQYF.